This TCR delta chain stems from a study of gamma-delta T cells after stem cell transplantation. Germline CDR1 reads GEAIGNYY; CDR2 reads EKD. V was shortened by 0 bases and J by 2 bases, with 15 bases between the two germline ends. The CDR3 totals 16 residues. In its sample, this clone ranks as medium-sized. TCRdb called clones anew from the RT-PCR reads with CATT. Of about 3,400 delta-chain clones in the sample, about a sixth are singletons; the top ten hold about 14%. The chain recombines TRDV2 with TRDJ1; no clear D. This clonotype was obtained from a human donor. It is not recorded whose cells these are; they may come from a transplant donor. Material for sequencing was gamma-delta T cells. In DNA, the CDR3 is TGTGCCTGTGACACCGCGGAGGTCAGGGAGACCGATAAACTCATCTTT. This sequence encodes CACDTAEVRETDKLIF.